The 5 T cell receptor beta chains given below trace back to one sample, sequenced in a study of blood T cell repertoires in COVID-19. The assay was immunoSEQ multiplex PCR, and TCRdb's table has in-frame clones only and misses some. This sample yields roughly 280,000 clones, of which about nine tenths are seen a single time; around 11% belongs to the top ten. The sample was peripheral blood. The receptor source for this set is a woman aged 30 to 39 with COVID-19, enrolled during active disease.

The rearrangement links TRBV11-3 to TRBJ2-1; TRBD2 aligns across 14 bases. V lost 5 bases to trimming and J lost 8 bases; unmatched junction nucleotides: 8. The length of the CDR3 is 16 residues. CDR1 is SGHNT and CDR2 is YENEEA in the germline V gene. CDR3 sequence reads: CASSTGTSGRSDEQFF. The CDR3 coding sequence is TGTGCCAGCAGCACCGGGACTAGCGGGAGATCGGATGAGCAGTTCTTC.

The rearrangement links TRBV28 to TRBJ1-5, with 8 nucleotides matching TRBD1. Germline assignment: CDR1 MDHEN and CDR2 SYDVKM. The CDR3 has 15 residues. The J segment lost 1 base and the V segment lost 6 bases, leaving 5 bases of the junction unmatched. CDR3 in amino acids: CASSNQGASNQPQHF. CDR3 DNA sequence: TGTGCCAGCAGCAATCAGGGGGCGAGCAATCAGCCCCAGCATTTT.

The V gene is TRBV27, the J gene TRBJ1-6; 8 bases are shared with TRBD1. The CDR3 consists of 14 residues. The V segment lost 5 bases and the J segment 10 bases; nucleotides outside the gene matches: 7. The germline CDR1 and CDR2 sequences are MNHEY and SMNVEV (reference sequence). This CDR3 reads CASSVTGEASPLHF. In DNA, the CDR3 is TGTGCCAGCAGTGTGACAGGGGAGGCATCACCCCTCCACTTT.

The CDR3 sequence is CASSREPTNEKLFF. CDR3 nucleotide sequence: TGTGCCAGCAGCCGGGAGCCAACTAATGAAAAACTGTTTTTT. The chain couples TRBV6-5 to TRBJ1-4; D unresolved. The CDR3 is 14 amino acids. V was cut by 6 bases and J by 0 bases, with 8 bases left in between. The germline V gene has CDR1 MNHEY and CDR2 SVGAGI.

The genes are TRBV7-2 and TRBJ2-7; D remains unclear. Germline assignment: CDR1 SGHTA and CDR2 FQGNSA. V was trimmed by 5 bases and J by 6 bases, leaving 8 bases between them. CDR3 length: 11 amino acids. CDR3 sequence: CASSARVEQYF. CDR3 sequence (DNA): TGTGCCAGCAGCGCCCGGGTCGAGCAGTACTTC.